Sequencing of this T cell receptor (beta chain) was carried out in a study of cytomegalovirus exposure and HLA in healthy donors. The PCR made use of 60 Vbeta and 13 Jbeta primers. Measured with immunoSEQ multiplex PCR; TCRdb has only the in-frame clones, and not every one. The sample carries over 35,000 clones, 77% recorded once. This CDR3 region has 15 residues. J lost 4 bases, V lost 5 bases, and 10 bases had no gene match. CDR1 is SGHAT and CDR2 is FQNNGV in the germline V gene. This clone occurred once. Sequencing was performed on PBMCs. The V gene is TRBV11-2, the J gene TRBJ1-2; TRBD1 agrees at 7 bases. The receptor was derived from a man younger than 45 in good health and CMV-seronegative. The CDR3 reads CASSPRQGPFYGYTF. CDR3 bases: TGTGCCAGCAGCCCGCGACAGGGTCCCTTCTATGGCTACACCTTC.